The present T cell receptor beta chain was sequenced within a study of long-term antiretroviral therapy in people with HIV. Whole-study context: Collection dates of the earliest samples fall about a decade before the 2015 immediate-ART recommendation.

Survey-level immunoSEQ v3.0 assays were run. The table came from immunoSEQ multiplex PCR; TCRdb's copy has only in-frame clones and leaves some out. Of roughly 20,000 clones in the sample, over 75% were seen once. Cryopreserved PBMC, at about 0.9-11 million per sample, were present before DNA extraction. This CDR3 spans 13 amino acids. The V gene lost 3 bases and the J gene lost 8 bases, with 10 bases spanning the gap. Per the germline V gene, CDR1 is LNHDA and CDR2 is SQIVND (reference sequence). Whole-study findings and limits: On ART adherence, viral resistance or therapy changes, no data were available. Diversity remained lower than transplant donor controls, even though it increased after ART.

Concerning this clone itself: The antigen remains unidentified.

Sequenced here: unsorted PBMCs, sampled at the start of antiretroviral therapy, before treatment. J is TRBJ1-4 and V is TRBV19, with D uncertain. The receptor was isolated from a middle-aged woman with HIV. The CDR3 region has the DNA TGTGCCAGTAGTATGATTGAGAGGGAAAAACTGTTTTTT. Protein product: CASSMIEREKLFF.